This entry lists 9 T cell receptor beta chains sequenced from one sample in a study of blood T cell repertoires in COVID-19. TCRdb's table, derived via immunoSEQ multiplex PCR, lists solely in-frame clones and lacks some. The sample has over 200,000 clones, approximately 84% seen once. The sequencing sample was made of PBMCs or T cells enriched from blood (not recorded which). The receptors here all came from a man between 18 and 35 years old who had recovered from COVID-19.

The gene calls are TRBV4-1 and TRBJ1-4; tentative D call: TRBD1 (6 bases). The V gene's germline CDR1 is MGHRA and CDR2 YSYEKL. This CDR3 is built from 16 residues. Between the trimmed V and J ends, which lost 0 bases and 2 bases, there was a span of 10 bases. CDR3 bases: TGCGCCAGCAGCCAAGATATCAGGGGCACTAATGAAAAACTGTTTTTT. It translates to CASSQDIRGTNEKLFF.

This chain uses TRBV28 with TRBJ2-7, with D possibly being TRBD2 (7 bases). The germline V and J ends were trimmed by 4 bases and 5 bases, with 9 bases remaining between them. Germline V gene lookup returns CDR1 MDHEN and CDR2 SYDVKM. The CDR3 is 12 residues long. CDR3 sequence: CASSYGGHEQYF. The CDR3 DNA follows: TGTGCCAGCAGTTACGGGGGGCACGAGCAGTACTTC.

This clone showed up just a few times. The rearrangement links TRBV11-2 to TRBJ2-1, with D hard to call. CDR1 and CDR2 (germline): SGHAT, FQNNGV. The CDR3 contains 15 residues. Trimming removed 2 bases at V and 0 bases at J, with 8 bases between. The CDR3: CASSLRHGSYNEQFF. The CDR3 DNA follows: TGTGCCAGCAGCTTAAGACACGGCTCCTACAATGAGCAGTTCTTC.

The gene calls are TRBV28 and TRBJ1-6, with 7 positions matching TRBD1. J was trimmed by 6 bases and V by 4 bases; bases with no gene match: 9. Germline CDR1 MDHEN, CDR2 SYDVKM. This CDR3 is 16 amino acids long. The CDR3 region is CASSSDREIINSPLHF. CDR3 nucleotide sequence: TGTGCCAGCAGTTCCGACAGGGAAATTATTAATTCACCCCTCCACTTT.

The gene calls are TRBV4-1 and TRBJ2-1, with TRBD2 identical over 9 bases. Unmatched junction bases numbered 10, after V lost 1 base and J lost 0 bases. The CDR3 runs to 19 residues. Germline loops: CDR1 MGHRA, CDR2 YSYEKL. The CDR3 nucleotides read TGCGCCAGCAGCCAAGGTAGTAGCGGGAGCCCAAACTCCTACAATGAGCAGTTCTTC. Translated: CASSQGSSGSPNSYNEQFF.

This chain links TRBV10-2 with TRBJ1-2; the D gene is possibly TRBD1 (5 bases). Trimming left V 7 bases short and J 8 bases short, with 14 bases between. Germline values: CDR1 WSHSY, CDR2 SAAADI. The CDR3 is made up of 12 amino acids. The CDR3 spells CASTSGGGGYTF. Written as DNA, the CDR3 is TGCGCCAGCACCTCCGGGGGTGGCGGCTACACCTTC.

This chain links TRBV11-3 with TRBJ1-2; D is unresolved. V was pared by 2 bases and J by 8 bases, with 9 bases between. The CDR3 contains 12 residues. The germline CDR1 and CDR2 sequences are SGHNT and YENEEA. The CDR3 spells CASSLKGGGYTF. The DNA for the CDR3 is TGTGCCAGCAGCTTAAAGGGAGGCGGCTACACCTTC.

The chain combines TRBV19 with TRBJ1-4; no clear D gene. Trimming removed 3 bases at V and 4 bases at J, with 6 bases between. The germline V gene has CDR1 LNHDA and CDR2 SQIVND (reference sequence). The CDR3 runs 13 residues. CDR3 DNA: TGTGCCAGTAGTATTGTCAATAATGAAAAACTGTTTTTT. It specifies CASSIVNNEKLFF.

The rearrangement uses TRBV6-1 and TRBJ1-6; D gene unclear. V dropped 2 bases and J dropped 0 bases, with 11 bases sitting between them. The germline CDR1 and CDR2 sequences are MNHNS and SASEGT. The CDR3 spans 17 residues. CDR3 sequence: CASSEYGVSSYNSPLHF. Written as DNA, the CDR3 is TGTGCCAGCAGTGAATACGGGGTGAGCTCCTATAATTCACCCCTCCACTTT.